This passage covers 3 T cell receptor beta chains from one sample sequenced in a study of identical twins. TCRdb independently ran MiXCR on the 5' RACE reads; one entry per CDR3 protein. Seen here are approximately 410,000 distinct CDR3 sequences, less than 20% observed once, and the top ten hold 9.5% to 15%. Sequences were obtained from naive T cells sorted from blood. The origin of the receptors is a man aged 50 or older in good health.

The chain links TRBV20-1 to TRBJ2-3; the D is unclear. V dropped 2 bases and J dropped 2 bases, with 20 bases sitting between them. Germline V gene data show CDR1 as DFQATT and CDR2 as SNEGSKA (reference sequence). This CDR3 comprises 17 residues. CDR3: CSARRIRSLVDTDTQYF. Written as DNA, the CDR3 is TGCAGTGCTAGAAGAATCCGGTCCCTAGTAGACACAGATACGCAGTATTTT.

There are many counts of this clonotype. The V call is TRBV4-2, the J call TRBJ2-2; no clear D. Germline CDR1 LGHNA, CDR2 YNFKEQ. The CDR3 runs 14 residues. V lost 4 bases to trimming and J lost 5 bases, with 11 bases between them. The chain's CDR3 is CASSPAEKTGELFF. The CDR3 DNA follows: TGTGCCAGCAGCCCTGCTGAGAAGACCGGGGAGCTGTTTTTT.

This clonotype was counted many times. The chain employs TRBV29-1 and TRBJ2-7; D is undetermined. This CDR3 has 12 residues. With 6 bases removed from V and 2 bases from J, the gap between germline ends came to 11 bases. From germline, CDR1 is SQVTM and CDR2 ANQGSEA. Written as DNA, the CDR3 is TGCAGCGTAAGCCTGGGCACCTACGAGCAGTACTTC. Translation gives CSVSLGTYEQYF.